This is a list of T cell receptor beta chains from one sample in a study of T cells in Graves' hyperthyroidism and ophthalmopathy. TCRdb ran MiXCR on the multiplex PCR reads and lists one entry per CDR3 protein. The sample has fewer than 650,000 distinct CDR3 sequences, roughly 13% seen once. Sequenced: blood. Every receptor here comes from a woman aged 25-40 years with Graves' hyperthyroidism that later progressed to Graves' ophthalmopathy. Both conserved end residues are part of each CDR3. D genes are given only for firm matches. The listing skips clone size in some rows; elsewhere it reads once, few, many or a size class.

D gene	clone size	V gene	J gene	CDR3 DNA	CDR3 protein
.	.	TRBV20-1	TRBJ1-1	TGCAGTGCTAGAGCTACTTTACGGGGATTTATGAACACTGAAGCTTTCTTT	CSARATLRGFMNTEAFF
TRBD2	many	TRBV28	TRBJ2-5	TGTGCCAGCAGTTTTTACCCTACTAGCGGCCAAGAGACCCAGTACTTC	CASSFYPTSGQETQYF
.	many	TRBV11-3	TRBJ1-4	TGTGCCAGCAGCTCAACAGGGATGGATGAAAAACTGTTTTTT	CASSSTGMDEKLFF
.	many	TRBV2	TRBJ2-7	TGTGCCAGCGACGAGGGGTATGGCGAGCAGTACTTC	CASDEGYGEQYF
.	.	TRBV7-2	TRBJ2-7	TGTGCCAGCAGCTTAGGGGACGGCGAGCAGTACTTC	CASSLGDGEQYF
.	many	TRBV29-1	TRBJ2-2	TGCAGCGTTGACAGGGGACACACCGGGGAGCTGTTTTTT	CSVDRGHTGELFF
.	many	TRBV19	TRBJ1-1	TGTGCCAGTAGTATAGATCTAGGTTCGGGGGTCGGAGGGAACACTGAAGCTTTCTTT	CASSIDLGSGVGGNTEAFF
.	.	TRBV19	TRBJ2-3	TGTGCCAGTAGTCCCCTGGCCGCGAGGGAAGTCGCAGATACGCAGTATTTT	CASSPLAAREVADTQYF
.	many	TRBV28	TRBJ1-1	TGTGCCAGCAGTTTCGGGTTGAGGCTCGGGAACACTGAAGCTTTCTTT	CASSFGLRLGNTEAFF
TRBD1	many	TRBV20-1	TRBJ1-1	TGCAGTGCTAGGGCGACAGGGATAGACACTGAAGCTTTCTTT	CSARATGIDTEAFF
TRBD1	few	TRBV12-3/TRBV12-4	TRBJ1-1	TGTGCCAGCAGTCAGTTGACAGGGGCTACTGAAGCTTTCTTT	CASSQLTGATEAFF
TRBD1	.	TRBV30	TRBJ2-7	TGTGCCTGGAGCGGGGGGACAGGGGCCTACGAGCAGTACTTC	CAWSGGTGAYEQYF
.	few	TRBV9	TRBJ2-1	TGTGCCAGCAGCGTAGGTAACAATGAGCAGTTCTTC	CASSVGNNEQFF
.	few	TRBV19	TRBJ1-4	TGTGCCAGTAACAAGAGGGGGGCAGGGGCTAGAGAAAAACTGTTTTTT	CASNKRGAGAREKLFF
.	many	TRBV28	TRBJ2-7	TGTGCCAGCAGTTTGAAAGGGTACGAGCAGTACTTC	CASSLKGYEQYF
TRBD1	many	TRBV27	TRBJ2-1	TGTGCCAGCAGTCCCAGGGGGCTCCTCAATGAGCAGTTCTTC	CASSPRGLLNEQFF
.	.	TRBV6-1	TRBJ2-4	TGTGCCAGCAGTGAAGGGCAGATAGCCAAAAACATTCAGTACTTC	CASSEGQIAKNIQYF
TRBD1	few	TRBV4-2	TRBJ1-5	TGTGCCAGCAGCCAGCATGCGGGACAGGGGGTTCAGCCCCAGCATTTT	CASSQHAGQGVQPQHF
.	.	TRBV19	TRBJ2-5	TGTGCCAGTAGCCCTAGACGGACCAGGGAGACCCAGTACTTC	CASSPRRTRETQYF
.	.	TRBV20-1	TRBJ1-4	TGCAGTGCTACCCCCGGGCCAGCCAGCGAAAAACTGTTTTTT	CSATPGPASEKLFF
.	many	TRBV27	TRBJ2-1	TGTGCCAGCAGTTTAGAGCGAGGGGCTCGTAATGAGCAGTTCTTC	CASSLERGARNEQFF
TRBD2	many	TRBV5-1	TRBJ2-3	TGCGCCAGCAGCTTGACGGGGGTAGCGGGAGGCACAGATACGCAGTATTTT	CASSLTGVAGGTDTQYF